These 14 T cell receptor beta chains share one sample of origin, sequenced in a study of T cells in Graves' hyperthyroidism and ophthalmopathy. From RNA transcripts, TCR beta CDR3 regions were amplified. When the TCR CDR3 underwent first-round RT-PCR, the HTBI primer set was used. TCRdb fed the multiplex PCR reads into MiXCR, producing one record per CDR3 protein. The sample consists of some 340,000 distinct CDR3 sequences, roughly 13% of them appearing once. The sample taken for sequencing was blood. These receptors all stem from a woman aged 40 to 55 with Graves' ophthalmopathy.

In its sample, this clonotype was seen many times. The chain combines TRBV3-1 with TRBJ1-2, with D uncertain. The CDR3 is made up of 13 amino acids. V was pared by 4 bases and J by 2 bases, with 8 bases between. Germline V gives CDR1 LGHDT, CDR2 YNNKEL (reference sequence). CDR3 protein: CASSRSGNYGYTF. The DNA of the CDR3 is TGTGCCAGCAGCCGCTCCGGGAACTATGGCTACACCTTC.

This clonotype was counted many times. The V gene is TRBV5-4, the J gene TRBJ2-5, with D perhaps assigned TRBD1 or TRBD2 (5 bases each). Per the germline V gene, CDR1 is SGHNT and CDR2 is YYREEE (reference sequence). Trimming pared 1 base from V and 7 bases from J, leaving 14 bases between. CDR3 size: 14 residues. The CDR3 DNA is TGTGCCAGCAGCTTGTTGGGGGTACTGGGGACCCAGTACTTC. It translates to CASSLLGVLGTQYF.

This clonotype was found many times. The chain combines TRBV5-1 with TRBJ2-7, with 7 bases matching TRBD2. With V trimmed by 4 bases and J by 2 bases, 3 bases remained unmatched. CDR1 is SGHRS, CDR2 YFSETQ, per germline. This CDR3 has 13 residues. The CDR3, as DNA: TGCGCCAGCAGCCCCCGGGAGGCCTACGAGCAGTACTTC. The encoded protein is CASSPREAYEQYF. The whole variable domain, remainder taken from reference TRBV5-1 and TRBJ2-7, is KAGVTQTPRYLIKTRGQQVTLSCSPISGHRSVSWYQQTPGQGLQFLFEYFSETQRNKGNFPGRFSGRQFSNSRSEMNVSTLELGDSALYLCASSPREAYEQYFGPGTRLTVT.

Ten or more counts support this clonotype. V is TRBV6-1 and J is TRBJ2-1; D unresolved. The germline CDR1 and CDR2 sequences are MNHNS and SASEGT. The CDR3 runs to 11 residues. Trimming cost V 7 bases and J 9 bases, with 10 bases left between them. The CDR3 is CASTSLREQFF. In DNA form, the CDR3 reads TGTGCCAGCACCTCCCTCCGTGAGCAGTTCTTC.

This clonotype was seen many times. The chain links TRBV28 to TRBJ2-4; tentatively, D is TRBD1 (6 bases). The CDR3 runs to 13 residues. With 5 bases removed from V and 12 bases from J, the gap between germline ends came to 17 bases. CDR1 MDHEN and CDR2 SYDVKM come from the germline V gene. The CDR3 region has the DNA TGTGCCAGCAGTCAAAGGGGGACATTCACTCAGTACTTC. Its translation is CASSQRGTFTQYF.

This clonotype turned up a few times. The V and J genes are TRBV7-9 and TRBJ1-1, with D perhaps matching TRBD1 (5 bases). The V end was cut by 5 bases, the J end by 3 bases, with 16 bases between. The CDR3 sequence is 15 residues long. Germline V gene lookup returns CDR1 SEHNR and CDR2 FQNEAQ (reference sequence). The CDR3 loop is CASSIERGEYTEAFF. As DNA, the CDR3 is TGTGCCAGCAGCATAGAGAGGGGAGAATACACTGAAGCTTTCTTT.

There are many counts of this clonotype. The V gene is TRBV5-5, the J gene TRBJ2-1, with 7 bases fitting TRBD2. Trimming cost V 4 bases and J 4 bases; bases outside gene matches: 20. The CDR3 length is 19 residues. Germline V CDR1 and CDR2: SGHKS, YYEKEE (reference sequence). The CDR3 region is CASSKVGGSPGLPYNEQFF. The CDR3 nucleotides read TGTGCCAGCAGCAAAGTGGGGGGATCTCCGGGACTACCTTACAATGAGCAGTTCTTC.

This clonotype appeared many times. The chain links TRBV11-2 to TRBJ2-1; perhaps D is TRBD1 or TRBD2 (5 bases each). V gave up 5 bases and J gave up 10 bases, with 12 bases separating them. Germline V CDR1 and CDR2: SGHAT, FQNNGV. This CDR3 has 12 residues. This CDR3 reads CASSQGPREQFF. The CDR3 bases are TGTGCCAGCAGCCAGGGACCCCGGGAGCAGTTCTTC.

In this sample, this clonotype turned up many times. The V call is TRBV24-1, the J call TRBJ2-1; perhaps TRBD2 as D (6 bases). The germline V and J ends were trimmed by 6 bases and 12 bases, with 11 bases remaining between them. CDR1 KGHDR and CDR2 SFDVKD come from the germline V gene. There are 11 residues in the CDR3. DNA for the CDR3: TGTGCCACCAGTTGGGAGGATTCGCAGTTCTTC. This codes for CATSWEDSQFF.

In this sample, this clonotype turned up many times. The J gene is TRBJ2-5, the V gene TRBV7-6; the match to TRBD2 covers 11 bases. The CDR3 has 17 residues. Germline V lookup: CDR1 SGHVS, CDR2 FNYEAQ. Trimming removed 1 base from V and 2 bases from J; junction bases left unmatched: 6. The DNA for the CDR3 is TGTGCCAGCAGCTTAGGGATAGCGGGGGGGCTACAAGAGACCCAGTACTTC. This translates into CASSLGIAGGLQETQYF.

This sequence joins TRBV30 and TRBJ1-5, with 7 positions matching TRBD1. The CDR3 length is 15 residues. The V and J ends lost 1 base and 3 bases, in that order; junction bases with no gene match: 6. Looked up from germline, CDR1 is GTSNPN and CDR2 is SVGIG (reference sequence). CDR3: CAWSDRGLYNQPQHF. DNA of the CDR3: TGTGCCTGGAGTGACAGGGGCCTATACAATCAGCCCCAGCATTTT. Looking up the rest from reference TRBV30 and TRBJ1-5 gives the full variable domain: SQTIHQWPATLVQPVGSPLSLECTVEGTSNPNLYWYRQAAGRGLQLLFYSVGIGQISSEVPQNLSASRPQDRQFILSSKKLLLSDSGFYLCAWSDRGLYNQPQHFGDGTRLSIL.

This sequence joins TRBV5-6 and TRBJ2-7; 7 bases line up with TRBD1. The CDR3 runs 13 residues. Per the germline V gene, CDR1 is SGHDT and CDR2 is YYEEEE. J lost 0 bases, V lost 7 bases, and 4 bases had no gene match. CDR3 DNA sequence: TGTGCCAGCGGCCGGGACAGCTCCTACGAGCAGTACTTC. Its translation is CASGRDSSYEQYF.

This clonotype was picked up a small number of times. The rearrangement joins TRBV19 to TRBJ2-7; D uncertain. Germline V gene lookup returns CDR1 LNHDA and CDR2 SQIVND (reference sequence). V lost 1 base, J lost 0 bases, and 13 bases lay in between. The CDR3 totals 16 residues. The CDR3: CASSIGKRTSSYEQYF. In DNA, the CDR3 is TGTGCCAGTAGTATAGGTAAAAGAACGAGCTCCTACGAGCAGTACTTC.

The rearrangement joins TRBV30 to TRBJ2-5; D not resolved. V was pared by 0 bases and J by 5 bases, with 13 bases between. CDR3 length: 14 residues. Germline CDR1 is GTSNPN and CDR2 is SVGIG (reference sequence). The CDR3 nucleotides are TGTGCCTGGAGTGTACTTATCCCGCCGGAGACCCAGTACTTC. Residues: CAWSVLIPPETQYF.